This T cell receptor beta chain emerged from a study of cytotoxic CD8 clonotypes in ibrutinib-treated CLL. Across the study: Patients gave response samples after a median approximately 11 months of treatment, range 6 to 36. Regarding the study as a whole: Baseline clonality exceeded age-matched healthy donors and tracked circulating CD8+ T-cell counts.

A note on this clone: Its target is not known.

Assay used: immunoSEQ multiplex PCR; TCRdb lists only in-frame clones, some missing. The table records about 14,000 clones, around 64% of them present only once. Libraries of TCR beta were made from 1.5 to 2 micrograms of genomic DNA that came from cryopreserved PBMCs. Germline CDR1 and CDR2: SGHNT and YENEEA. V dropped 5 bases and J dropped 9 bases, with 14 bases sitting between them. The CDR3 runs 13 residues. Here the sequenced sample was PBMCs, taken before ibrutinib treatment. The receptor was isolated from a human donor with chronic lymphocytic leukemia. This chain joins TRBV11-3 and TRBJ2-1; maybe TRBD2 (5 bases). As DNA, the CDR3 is TGTGCCAGCAGCCCGACTATCGCTGGTGAGCAGTTCTTC. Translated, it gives CASSPTIAGEQFF.